This is a list of T cell receptor beta chains from one sample in a study of graft-versus-host responses after intestinal transplantation. No antigen is known for these receptors. TCRdb's copy holds only in-frame clones and misses some; the assay was immunoSEQ multiplex PCR. The sample consists of roughly 92,000 clones, roughly 90% of them appearing once. The sample in question was unstimulated CD4+ T cells sorted from spleen or lymph node cells, obtained before intestinal transplant. The receptors were sampled from a human donor who received an intestinal transplant. The CDR3 runs from the conserved cysteine through the conserved F or W. The D gene is left open where the match is weak. Clone size is not always given. Where it is, it says once, few, many or a class for expanded clones.

14,TRBV28,.,.,TRBJ1-2,CASSSAGLVYGYTF,TGTGCCAGCAGTTCGGCAGGTTTGGTCTATGGCTACACCTTC
15,TRBV5-1,.,TRBD1,TRBJ1-2,CASSTQPQGAGGYTF,TGCGCCAGCAGCACCCAGCCACAGGGGGCTGGTGGCTACACCTTC
16,TRBV18,.,.,TRBJ1-1,CASSPSSGGGNTEAFF,TGTGCCAGCTCACCAAGCAGCGGGGGTGGAAACACTGAAGCTTTCTTT
15,TRBV19,.,TRBD1,TRBJ2-3,CASRTGTGLTDTQYF,TGTGCCAGTAGAACCGGGACAGGGCTCACAGATACGCAGTATTTT
15,TRBV19,.,.,TRBJ1-5,CASSIAPQNGQPQHF,TGTGCCAGTAGTATAGCGCCCCAGAATGGTCAGCCCCAGCATTTT
17,TRBV10-3,.,TRBD1,TRBJ2-7,CAISGSTGQEPYREQYF,TGTGCCATCAGTGGGTCGACAGGGCAAGAGCCTTATAGGGAGCAGTACTTC
15,TRBV2,.,.,TRBJ1-4,CASSEWARLNEKLFF,TGTGCCAGCAGTGAATGGGCCCGACTAAATGAAAAACTGTTTTTT
16,TRBV11-2,.,TRBD2,TRBJ2-3,CASSPSFGGATDTQYF,TGTGCCAGCAGCCCGAGCTTCGGGGGGGCCACAGATACGCAGTATTTT
14,TRBV5-8,.,TRBD1,TRBJ1-5,CASSLGTGGQPQHF,TGTGCCAGCAGCTTGGGGACAGGGGGTCAGCCCCAGCATTTT
12,TRBV29-1,.,.,TRBJ1-5,CSAGGGNQPQHF,TGCAGCGCGGGGGGAGGCAATCAGCCCCAGCATTTT
15,TRBV9,.,TRBD1,TRBJ2-3,CASSVTGGGWDTQYF,TGTGCCAGCAGCGTAACAGGGGGCGGTTGGGATACGCAGTATTTT
15,TRBV6-1,.,TRBD1,TRBJ1-6,CASRPTGTEFVTLHF,TGTGCCAGCAGGCCAACCGGGACAGAATTTGTCACCCTCCACTTT
15,TRBV19,.,TRBD1,TRBJ1-3,CASSTRTGGGNTIYF,TGTGCCAGTAGTACCCGGACAGGGGGTGGAAACACCATATATTTT
12,TRBV10-3,.,TRBD1,TRBJ1-3,CAVGTGGNTIYF,TGTGCCGTCGGGACAGGTGGAAACACCATATATTTT
18,TRBV4-1,.,.,TRBJ1-5,CASSPGLQASRGNQPQHF,TGCGCCAGCAGCCCAGGACTACAGGCGTCGAGGGGCAATCAGCCCCAGCATTTT
15,TRBV6-1,.,TRBD1,TRBJ2-2,CASIRTGLSTGELFF,TGTGCCAGCATCAGGACAGGGCTATCAACCGGGGAGCTGTTTTTT
14,TRBV12-5,.,TRBD2,TRBJ2-7,CASGLVLWGGEQYF,TGTGCTAGTGGTTTGGTACTTTGGGGGGGCGAGCAGTACTTC
15,TRBV4-1,.,.,TRBJ2-1,CASSRGRAGSGEQFF,TGCGCCAGCAGCCGAGGGCGGGCGGGGTCAGGTGAGCAGTTCTTC
16,TRBV6-5,few,TRBD1,TRBJ2-7,CASSYPRTGGHYEQYF,TGTGCCAGCAGTTACCCGCGGACAGGGGGACACTACGAGCAGTACTTC
15,TRBV5-4,.,TRBD1,TRBJ2-7,CASSQPGQGSYEQYF,TGTGCCAGCAGCCAACCGGGACAGGGATCCTACGAGCAGTACTTC
15,TRBV19,.,TRBD1,TRBJ1-1,CATQKGTGLNTEAFF,TGTGCCACCCAAAAGGGGACAGGGCTGAACACTGAAGCTTTCTTT
14,TRBV27,.,.,TRBJ2-3,CASSLGRATDTQYF,TGTGCCAGCAGTTTGGGCAGGGCCACAGATACGCAGTATTTT
17,TRBV11-3,.,TRBD2,TRBJ2-1,CASSLGAGLAGRDEQFF,TGTGCCAGCAGCTTAGGAGCCGGGCTAGCGGGGAGGGATGAGCAGTTCTTC
15,TRBV18,.,.,TRBJ2-1,CASSNGQISYNEQFF,TGTGCCAGCTCAAATGGACAGATCTCCTACAATGAGCAGTTCTTC